Listed here is a single TCR beta chain. This specimen comes from a study of CD8 T cells in Susac syndrome. cDNA came from approximately 0.5 to 1 ug RNA primed by random hexamers. TCRdb independently ran MiXCR on the immunoSEQ multiplex PCR reads; one entry per CDR3 protein. This sample has approximately 130,000 distinct CDR3 sequences, with approximately 89% found just once. The sequenced target, TCR beta, came from blood CD8+ and CD4+ T cells. The junction had 12 bases not matched to a gene; V was cut back by 4 bases and J by 8 bases. The CDR3 runs 15 residues. Germline-derived CDR1 and CDR2 are DFQATT and SNEGSKA (reference sequence).

The sample consisted of CD8+ T cells from PBMCs. The genes are TRBV20-1 and TRBJ2-1; 9 bases map to TRBD2. The receptor was isolated from a human donor with multiple sclerosis. The CDR3 sequence is CSAKEGTSSYDEQFF. The CDR3 DNA follows: TGCAGTGCTAAAGAGGGGACTAGCAGTTACGATGAGCAGTTCTTC.